This T cell receptor beta chain was recorded in a study of T cell responses to AZD1222 COVID-19 vaccine. Across the whole study: Some second doses came at about 4 weeks and others at about 12 weeks; these were pooled. Study conclusions and caveats: Repertoires were obtained solely post-peak T cell response. Spike-specific TCR breadth and depth rose after two AZD1222 doses.

About this clone itself: Its antigen remains unknown.

Produced via immunoSEQ multiplex PCR; TCRdb's table is partial and in-frame only. The table includes around 78,000 clones, roughly nine tenths detected once. The CDR3 extends over 15 amino acids. Germline assignment: CDR1 KGHSH and CDR2 LQKENI. With 3 bases removed from V and 5 bases from J, the gap between germline ends came to 11 bases. Sample: peripheral blood, taken on day 0 of AZD1222 vaccination. This receptor was obtained from an adult in good health. The chain carries TRBV18 and TRBJ1-6; tentatively, D is TRBD1 (5 bases). CDR3 coding DNA: TGTGCCAGCTCACCTTTGGGACCCGATAATTCACCCCTCCACTTT. It yields the protein CASSPLGPDNSPLHF.